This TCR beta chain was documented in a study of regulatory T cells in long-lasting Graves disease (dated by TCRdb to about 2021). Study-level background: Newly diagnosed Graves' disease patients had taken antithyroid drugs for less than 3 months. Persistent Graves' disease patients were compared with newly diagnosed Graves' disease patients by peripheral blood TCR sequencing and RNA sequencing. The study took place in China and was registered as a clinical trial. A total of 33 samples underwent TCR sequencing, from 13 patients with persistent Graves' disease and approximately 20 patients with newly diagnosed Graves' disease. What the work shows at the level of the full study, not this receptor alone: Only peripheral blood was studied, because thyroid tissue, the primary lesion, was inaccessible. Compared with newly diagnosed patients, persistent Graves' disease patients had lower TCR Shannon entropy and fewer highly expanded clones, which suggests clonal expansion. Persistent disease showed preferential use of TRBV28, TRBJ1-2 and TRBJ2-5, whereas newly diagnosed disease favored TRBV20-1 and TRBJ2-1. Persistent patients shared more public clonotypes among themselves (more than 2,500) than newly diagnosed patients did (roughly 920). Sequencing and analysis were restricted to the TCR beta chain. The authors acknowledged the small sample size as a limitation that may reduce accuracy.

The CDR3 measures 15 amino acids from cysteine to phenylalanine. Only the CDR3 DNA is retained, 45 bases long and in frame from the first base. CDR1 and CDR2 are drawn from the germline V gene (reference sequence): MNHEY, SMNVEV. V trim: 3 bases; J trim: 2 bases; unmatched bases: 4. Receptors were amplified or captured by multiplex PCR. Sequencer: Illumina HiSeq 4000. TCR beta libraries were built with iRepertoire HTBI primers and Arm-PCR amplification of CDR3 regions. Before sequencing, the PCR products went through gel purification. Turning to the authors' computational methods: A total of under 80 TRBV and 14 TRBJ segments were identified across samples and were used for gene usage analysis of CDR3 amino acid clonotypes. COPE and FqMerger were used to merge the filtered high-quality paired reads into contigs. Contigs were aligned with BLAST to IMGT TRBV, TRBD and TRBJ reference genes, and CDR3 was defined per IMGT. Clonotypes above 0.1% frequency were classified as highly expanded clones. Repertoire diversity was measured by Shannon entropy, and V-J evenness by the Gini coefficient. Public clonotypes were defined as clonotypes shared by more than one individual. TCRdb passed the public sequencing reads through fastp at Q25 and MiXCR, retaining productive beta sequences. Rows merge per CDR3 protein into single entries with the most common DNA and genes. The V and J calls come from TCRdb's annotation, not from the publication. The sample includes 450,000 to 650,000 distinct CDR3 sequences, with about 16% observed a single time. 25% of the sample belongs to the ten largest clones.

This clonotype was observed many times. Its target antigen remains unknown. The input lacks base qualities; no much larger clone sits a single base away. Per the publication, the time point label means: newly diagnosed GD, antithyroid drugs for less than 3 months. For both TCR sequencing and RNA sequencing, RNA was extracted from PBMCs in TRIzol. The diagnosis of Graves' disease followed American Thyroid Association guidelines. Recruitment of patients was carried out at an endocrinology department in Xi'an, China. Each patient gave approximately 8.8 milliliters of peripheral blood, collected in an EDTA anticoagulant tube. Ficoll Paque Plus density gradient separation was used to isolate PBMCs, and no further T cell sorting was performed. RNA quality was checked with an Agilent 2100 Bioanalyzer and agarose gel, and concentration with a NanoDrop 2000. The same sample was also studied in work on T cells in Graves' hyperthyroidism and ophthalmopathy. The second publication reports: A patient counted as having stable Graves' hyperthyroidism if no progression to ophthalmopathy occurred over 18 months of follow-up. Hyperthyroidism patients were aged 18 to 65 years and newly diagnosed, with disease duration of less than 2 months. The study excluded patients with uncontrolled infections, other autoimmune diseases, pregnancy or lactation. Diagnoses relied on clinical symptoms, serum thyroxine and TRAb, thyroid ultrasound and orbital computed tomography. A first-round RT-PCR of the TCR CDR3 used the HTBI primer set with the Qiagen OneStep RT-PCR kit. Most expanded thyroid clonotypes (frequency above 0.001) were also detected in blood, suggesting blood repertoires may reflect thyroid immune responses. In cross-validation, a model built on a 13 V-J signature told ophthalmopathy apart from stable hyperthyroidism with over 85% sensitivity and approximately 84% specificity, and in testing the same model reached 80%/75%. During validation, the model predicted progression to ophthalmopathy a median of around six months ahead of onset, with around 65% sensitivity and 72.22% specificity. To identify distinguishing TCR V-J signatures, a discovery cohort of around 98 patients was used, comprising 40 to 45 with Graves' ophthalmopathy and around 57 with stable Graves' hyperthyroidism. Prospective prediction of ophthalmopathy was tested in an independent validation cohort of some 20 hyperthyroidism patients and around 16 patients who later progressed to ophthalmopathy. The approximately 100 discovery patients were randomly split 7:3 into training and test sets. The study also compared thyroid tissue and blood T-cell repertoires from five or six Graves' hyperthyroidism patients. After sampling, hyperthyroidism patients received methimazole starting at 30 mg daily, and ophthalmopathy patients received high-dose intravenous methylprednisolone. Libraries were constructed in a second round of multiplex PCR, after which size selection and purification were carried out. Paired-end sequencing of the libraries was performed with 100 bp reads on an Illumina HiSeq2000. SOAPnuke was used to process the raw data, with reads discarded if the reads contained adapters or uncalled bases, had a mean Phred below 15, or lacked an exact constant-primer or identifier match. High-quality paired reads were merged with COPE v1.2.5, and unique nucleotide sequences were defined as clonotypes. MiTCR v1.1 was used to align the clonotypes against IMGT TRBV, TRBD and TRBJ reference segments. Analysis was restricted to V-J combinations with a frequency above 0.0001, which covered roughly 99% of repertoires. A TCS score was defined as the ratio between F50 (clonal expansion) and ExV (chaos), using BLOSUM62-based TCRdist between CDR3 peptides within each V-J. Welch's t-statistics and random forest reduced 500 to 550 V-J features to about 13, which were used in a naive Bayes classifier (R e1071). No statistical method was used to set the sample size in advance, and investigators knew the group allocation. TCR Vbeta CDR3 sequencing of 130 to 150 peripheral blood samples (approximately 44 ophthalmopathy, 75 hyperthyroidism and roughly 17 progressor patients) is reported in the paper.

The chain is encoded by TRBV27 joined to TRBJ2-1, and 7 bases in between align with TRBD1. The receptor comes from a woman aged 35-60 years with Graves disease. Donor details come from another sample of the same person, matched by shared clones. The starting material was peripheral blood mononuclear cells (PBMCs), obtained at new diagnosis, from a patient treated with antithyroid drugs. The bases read TGTGCCAGCAGTTTTTTTGGGACAGCCTACAATGAGCAGTTCTTC. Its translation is CASSFFGTAYNEQFF.